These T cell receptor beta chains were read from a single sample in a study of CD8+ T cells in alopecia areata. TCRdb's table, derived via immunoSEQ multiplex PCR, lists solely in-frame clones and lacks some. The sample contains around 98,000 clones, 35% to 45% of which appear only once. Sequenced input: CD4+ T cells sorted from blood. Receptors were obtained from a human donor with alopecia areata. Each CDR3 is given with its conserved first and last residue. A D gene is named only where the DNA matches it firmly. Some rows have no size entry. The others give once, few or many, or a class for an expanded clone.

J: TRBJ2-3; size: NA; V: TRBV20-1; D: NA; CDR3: CSVRHTDTQYF; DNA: TGCAGTGTTAGGCACACAGATACGCAGTATTTT
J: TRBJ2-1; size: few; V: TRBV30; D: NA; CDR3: CAWSVLGASGNEQFF; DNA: TGTGCCTGGAGTGTACTAGGGGCGTCGGGGAATGAGCAGTTCTTC
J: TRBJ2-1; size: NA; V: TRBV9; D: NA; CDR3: CASSPQSSRSYNEQFF; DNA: TGTGCCAGCAGCCCCCAGTCTTCCCGCTCCTACAATGAGCAGTTCTTC
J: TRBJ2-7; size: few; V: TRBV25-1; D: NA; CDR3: CASRGQGGSYEQYF; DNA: TGTGCCAGCAGGGGTCAAGGGGGCTCCTACGAGCAGTACTTC
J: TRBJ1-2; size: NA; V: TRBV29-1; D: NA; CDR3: CSVPQGAGGYTF; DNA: TGCAGCGTTCCCCAGGGCGCGGGCGGCTACACCTTC
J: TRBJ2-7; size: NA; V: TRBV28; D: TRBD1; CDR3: CASSSTGGRGYEQYF; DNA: TGTGCCAGCAGTTCGACAGGGGGAAGGGGCTACGAGCAGTACTTC
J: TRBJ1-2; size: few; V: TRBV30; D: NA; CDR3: CAWMPRGGYTF; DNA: TGTGCCTGGATGCCCCGGGGAGGCTACACCTTC
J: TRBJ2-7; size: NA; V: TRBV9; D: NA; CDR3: CASSDGLEQYF; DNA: TGTGCCAGCAGCGATGGTCTCGAGCAGTACTTC
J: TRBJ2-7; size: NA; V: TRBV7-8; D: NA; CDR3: CASSLVPRVLYEQYF; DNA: TGTGCCAGCAGCTTGGTCCCCAGGGTTCTCTACGAGCAGTACTTC
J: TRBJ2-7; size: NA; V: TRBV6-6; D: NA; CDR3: CAISSALAQSYEQYF; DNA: TGTGCCATCTCCTCCGCCCTCGCCCAGTCCTACGAGCAGTACTTC